A single TCR beta chain is shown here with its context. This entry comes from a study of OX40 agonist ivuxolimab in advanced cancers. The wider study: Aged roughly 23 to 85 with a mean of 60 years, they were around 85% male.

Profiling relied on immunoSEQ multiplex PCR, and the TCRdb table lists in-frame clones only, not all of them. The repertoire holds about 83,000 clones, with 85% as singletons. The TCR comes from an adult with an advanced solid tumor such as melanoma, head and neck, liver or kidney cancer. This material consisted of CD4+ or CD8+ T cells sorted from blood, taken in a trial of the OX40 agonist ivuxolimab.

Here the CDR3 DNA reads TGTGCCAGCAGGAATCGAAGTATACGGGGAAAACTGTTTTTT. It codes for CASRNRSIRGKLFF. This rearrangement joins TRBV21-1 to TRBJ1-4. TRBV21-1 is assigned pseudogene status. The CDR3 has 14 amino acids.